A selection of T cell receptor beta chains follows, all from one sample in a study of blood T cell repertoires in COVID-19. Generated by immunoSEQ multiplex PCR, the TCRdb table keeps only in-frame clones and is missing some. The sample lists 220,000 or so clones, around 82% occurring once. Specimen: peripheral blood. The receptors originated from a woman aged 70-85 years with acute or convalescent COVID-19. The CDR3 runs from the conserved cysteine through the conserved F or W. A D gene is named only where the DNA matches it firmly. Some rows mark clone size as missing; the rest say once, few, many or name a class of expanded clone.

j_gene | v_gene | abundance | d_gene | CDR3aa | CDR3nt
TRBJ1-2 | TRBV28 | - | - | CASSRGSTRGYTF | TGTGCCAGCAGCAGAGGATCGACTAGGGGCTACACCTTC
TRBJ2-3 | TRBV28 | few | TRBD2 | CASSLGKRERADTQYF | TGTGCCAGCAGTTTGGGAAAGCGGGAGAGGGCGGATACGCAGTATTTT
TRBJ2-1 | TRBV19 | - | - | CASSGWGESSNEQFF | TGTGCCAGTAGTGGATGGGGGGAGTCCTCCAATGAGCAGTTCTTC
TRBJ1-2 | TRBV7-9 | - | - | CASSLGVQDNYGYTF | TGTGCCAGCAGCTTAGGGGTACAGGACAACTATGGCTACACCTTC
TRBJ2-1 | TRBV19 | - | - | CASSIEYGASEQFF | TGTGCCAGTAGTATAGAATACGGCGCTAGTGAGCAGTTCTTC
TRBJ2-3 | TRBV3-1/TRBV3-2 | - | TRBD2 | CASSQGTAGESDTQYF | TGTGCCAGCAGCCAAGGAACAGCGGGAGAATCAGATACGCAGTATTTT
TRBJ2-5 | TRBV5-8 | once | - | CASSYLAAQETQYF | TGTGCCAGCAGCTACTTAGCAGCCCAAGAGACCCAGTACTTC
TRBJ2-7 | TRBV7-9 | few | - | CASSPMVSGEQYF | TGTGCCAGCAGCCCCATGGTTAGTGGCGAGCAGTACTTC
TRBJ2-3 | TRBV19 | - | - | CASSDGRDTDTQYF | TGTGCCAGTAGCGACGGACGGGACACAGATACGCAGTATTTT
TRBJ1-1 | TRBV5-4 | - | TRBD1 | CASSPDRVEDTEAFF | TGTGCCAGCAGCCCGGACAGGGTAGAGGATACTGAAGCTTTCTTT
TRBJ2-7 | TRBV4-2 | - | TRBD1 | CASPGQYAYEQYF | TGTGCCAGCCCGGGACAGTATGCCTACGAGCAGTACTTC
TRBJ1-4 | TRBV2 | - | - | CASRTTFSGEKLFF | TGTGCCAGCCGAACGACCTTCTCGGGGGAAAAACTGTTTTTT
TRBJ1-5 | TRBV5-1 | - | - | CASSLYGDSNQPQHF | TGCGCCAGCAGCCTGTACGGAGATAGCAATCAGCCCCAGCATTTT
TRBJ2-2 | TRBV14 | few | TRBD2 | CASSRVGRDTGELFF | TGTGCCAGCAGCCGGGTCGGGAGGGACACCGGGGAGCTGTTTTTT
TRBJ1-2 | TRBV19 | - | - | CASSYRAWGYGYTF | TGTGCCAGTAGTTACAGGGCCTGGGGCTATGGCTACACCTTC
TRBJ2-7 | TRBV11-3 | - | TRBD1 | CASTKLGQGYEQYF | TGTGCCAGCACCAAGCTTGGACAGGGGTACGAGCAGTACTTC
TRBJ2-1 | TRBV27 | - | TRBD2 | CASSLSNPRECLFF | TGTGCCAGCAGTTTATCGAATCCGCGGGAGTGCCTGTTCTTC